This T cell receptor beta chain stems from a study of cytomegalovirus exposure and HLA in healthy donors. Between the trimmed V and J ends, which lost 7 bases and 6 bases, there was a span of 13 bases. Germline lookup yields CDR1 MNHNY and CDR2 SVGAGI (reference sequence). This CDR3 contains 14 residues. Only in-frame clones appear in the TCRdb table, and some are missing; sequencing was by immunoSEQ multiplex PCR. The sample records 40,000 to 55,000 clones, 80% to 95% being singletons. This clone occurred a few times. The target antigen is unknown. Study conclusions and caveats: The study recorded about 160 TCR beta chains that were cytomegalovirus-associated.

The TCR originated in a woman younger than 30 in good health and CMV-seronegative. The chain carries TRBV6-6 and TRBJ1-6; a weak D match, TRBD1 (6 bases). The sequenced material came from PBMCs. The CDR3 DNA reads as TGTGCCAGCACTGAGGGGGGGGCTAATTCACCCCTCCACTTT. This translates into CASTEGGANSPLHF.